Shown below are 16 T cell receptor beta chains from a single sample sequenced in a study of Graves' ophthalmopathy and Graves' hyperthyroidism. The sequenced template was RNA, covering the TCR beta CDR3 region. The library came from an HTBI-primed first-round RT-PCR and a second-round multiplex PCR. TCRdb reanalysed the multiplex PCR reads using MiXCR and keeps one entry per CDR3 protein. Of 660,000 or so distinct CDR3 sequences in the sample, roughly two fifths were seen once. What was sequenced was peripheral blood. The receptors shown here come from an adult man with Graves' ophthalmopathy.

At least ten counts were recorded for this clonotype. The chain combines TRBV29-1 with TRBJ2-7; maybe TRBD2 (6 bases). V dropped 7 bases and J dropped 0 bases, with 13 bases sitting between them. Germline CDR1 SQVTM, CDR2 ANQGSEA. This CDR3 spans 13 amino acids. Here the CDR3 DNA reads TGCAGCGCCACCGGGACTTACTCCTACGAGCAGTACTTC. It yields the protein CSATGTYSYEQYF.

In its sample, this clonotype was seen a few times. V and J are TRBV12-3 or TRBV12-4 and TRBJ1-2; D is unresolved. V shed 5 bases and J shed 8 bases, with 18 bases lying between them. The CDR3 is 14 amino acids. The CDR3 region is CASSQRGLPEGYTF. The CDR3 nucleotides are TGTGCCAGCAGTCAAAGAGGACTGCCAGAGGGCTACACCTTC.

About this clonotype itself: The DNA is left out, because the CDR3 cannot be placed on it with certainty; the CDR3 is given as TCRdb lists it. This chain connects TRBV19 to TRBJ2-7; TRBD2, the table's D call, was not compared with the DNA. The V gene's germline CDR1 is LNHDA and CDR2 SQIVND (reference sequence). The CDR3 comprises 16 residues, both ends counted. The CDR3 is CASRVASGNNPYEQHF.

This clonotype was observed at least ten times. The V and J genes are TRBV10-3 and TRBJ2-7, with TRBD2 matching over 11 bases. The CDR3 is 15 residues long. J was trimmed by 1 base and V by 5 bases; bases with no gene match: 4. The germline CDR1 and CDR2 sequences are ENHRY and SYGVKD. The chain's CDR3 is CAISPLAGVSYEQYF. The CDR3 coding sequence is TGTGCCATCAGTCCACTAGCGGGAGTATCCTACGAGCAGTACTTC.

This clonotype was detected many times. This chain links TRBV7-3 with TRBJ2-7; 12 nucleotides line up with TRBD1. The V gene end was trimmed by 5 bases and the J gene end by 6 bases; junction bases not matched to a gene: 5. Germline values: CDR1 SGHTA, CDR2 FQGTGA. The CDR3 spans 14 residues. CDR3: CASSPGTGGLEQYF. In DNA, the CDR3 is TGTGCCAGCAGCCCCGGGACAGGGGGCCTCGAGCAGTACTTC.

This clonotype was recorded a few times. The rearrangement uses TRBV7-6 and TRBJ2-2; maybe TRBD1 (5 bases). There are 16 residues in the CDR3. Germline V lookup: CDR1 SGHVS, CDR2 FNYEAQ. Trimming took off 5 bases at V and 4 bases at J, with 17 bases between the two ends. The CDR3 loop reads CASSPTDTVTTGELFF. In DNA form, the CDR3 reads TGTGCCAGCAGCCCGACAGACACGGTAACCACCGGGGAGCTGTTTTTT.

This clonotype occurred many times. The gene calls are TRBV12-3 or TRBV12-4 and TRBJ1-1; no clear D gene. This CDR3 is built from 15 residues. Deletions cut 5 bases from V and 2 bases from J, with 15 bases between. CDR3: CASSESIRFNTEAFF. CDR3 sequence (DNA): TGTGCCAGCAGTGAGTCGATTAGGTTTAACACTGAAGCTTTCTTT.

The V gene is TRBV6-1, the J gene TRBJ1-3; D might be TRBD1 (6 bases). This CDR3 contains 14 residues. The germline gives CDR1 MNHNS, CDR2 SASEGT. Trimming took 6 bases from V and 4 from J, leaving 13 bases between them. The CDR3 nucleotides are TGTGCCAGCAGCCATACAGGGAGCGGAAACACCATATATTTT. This translates into CASSHTGSGNTIYF.

This chain uses TRBV29-1 with TRBJ2-7; the D call may be TRBD1 or TRBD2 (6 bases each). Trimming shortened V by 4 bases and J by 7 bases, and 11 bases separated the two germline ends. CDR1 and CDR2 (germline): SQVTM, ANQGSEA. The CDR3 covers 11 residues. CDR3 coding DNA: TGCAGCGTTGGACTAGGGGGGGAGCAGTACTTC. Translated: CSVGLGGEQYF.

A note on this clonotype: Since the CDR3 does not end with the conserved phenylalanine or tryptophan, this likely comes from a read error. Because the CDR3's place on the DNA is in doubt, the DNA is left out and the CDR3 is given as listed by TCRdb. The chain uses TRBV7-9 and TRBJ2-6; the D segment call TRBD1 is taken from the table without a DNA check. The CDR3 region is 11 residues in length, termini included. Germline CDR1 SEHNR, CDR2 FQNEAQ (reference sequence). CDR3 sequence reads: CASSLATGRGT.

The rearrangement uses TRBV7-9 and TRBJ2-1; 7 bases fit TRBD2. The CDR3 length is 14 residues. The junction had 9 bases not matched to a gene; V was cut back by 5 bases and J by 8 bases. Per the germline V gene, CDR1 is SEHNR and CDR2 is FQNEAQ (reference sequence). The CDR3 DNA follows: TGTGCCAGCAGCCAAGATCCTAGCGGTGATGAGCAGTTCTTC. This sequence encodes CASSQDPSGDEQFF.

In its sample, this clonotype was seen a few times. V usage is TRBV7-9 and J usage is TRBJ2-1; TRBD1 is a possible D gene (6 bases). This CDR3 is built from 12 residues. Per the germline V gene, CDR1 is SEHNR and CDR2 is FQNEAQ (reference sequence). Trimming took off 4 bases at V and 10 bases at J, with 11 bases between the two ends. Written as DNA, the CDR3 is TGTGCCAGCAGCTCGACAGGTCGCGAGCAGTTCTTC. Its protein is CASSSTGREQFF.

The sample holds many counts of this clonotype. The V call is TRBV14, the J call TRBJ2-7; D is unclear. In germline, CDR1 is SGHDN, CDR2 FVKESK. This CDR3 has 14 amino acids. V lost 0 bases to trimming and J lost 2 bases, with 8 bases between them. In DNA, the CDR3 is TGTGCCAGCAGCCAAGATCTAGGACCCTACGAGCAGTACTTC. As protein: CASSQDLGPYEQYF. The full variable domain, completed using reference TRBV14 and TRBJ2-7, is EAGVTQFPSHSVIEKGQTVTLRCDPISGHDNLYWYRRVMGKEIKFLLHFVKESKQDESGMPNNRFLAERTGGTYSTLKVQPAELEDSGVYFCASSQDLGPYEQYFGPGTRLTVT.

This clonotype was picked up many times. The chain joins TRBV2 to TRBJ1-2; D gene ambiguous. The length of the CDR3 is 14 residues. Germline CDR1 reads SNHLY; CDR2 reads FYNNEI. With 6 bases removed from V and 4 bases from J, the gap between germline ends came to 15 bases. CDR3 DNA: TGTGCCAGCAGCAAAGACCCATTCGGCTATGGCTACACCTTC. Its translation is CASSKDPFGYGYTF. Using reference TRBV2 and TRBJ1-2 for the parts outside the CDR3, the full variable domain is EPEVTQTPSHQVTQMGQEVILRCVPISNHLYFYWYRQILGQKVEFLVSFYNNEISEKSEIFDDQFSVERPDGSNFTLKIRSTKLEDSAMYFCASSKDPFGYGYTFGSGTRLTVV.

The chain combines TRBV12-3 or TRBV12-4 with TRBJ1-1, with D hard to call. This CDR3 is 16 amino acids long. The V end lost 4 bases, the J end lost 1 base, and 16 bases lay between the germline ends. The DNA for the CDR3 is TGTGCCAGCAGTTACCTATCGGTGGCAGAGAACACTGAAGCTTTCTTT. The encoded protein is CASSYLSVAENTEAFF.

This clonotype was counted many times. CDR3 sequence reads: CASSQQGRESPLHF. For the CDR3, the DNA is TGTGCCAGCAGTCAACAGGGGCGTGAATCACCCCTCCACTTT. The genes are TRBV6-6 and TRBJ1-6; 7 positions agree with TRBD1. V lost 5 bases to trimming and J lost 10 bases; unmatched junction nucleotides: 8. CDR1 is MNHNY and CDR2 is SVGAGI in the germline V gene (reference sequence). There are 14 residues in the CDR3.